This TCR beta chain was recorded in a study of vaccination effects on CD4 cells after COVID-19. Study conclusions and caveats: The study, lacking early post-infection timepoints, had few convalescent patients. Cross-reactivity toward common cold coronaviruses was confined to only 1 of 255 vaccine-induced clones in healthy vaccinees. Marked clonal contraction of infection- and vaccine-induced clones was seen late after vaccination.

Deletions cut 2 bases from V and 0 bases from J, with 11 bases between. Germline V gives CDR1 MNHEY, CDR2 SVGAGI. The CDR3 is 16 amino acids. Antigen-specific CD4+ T cell clonotypes were called by their expansion after viral peptide-pool culture in ViraFEST. Cells that had been cultured for approximately ten days were the source of isolated CD4+ T cells. Recipients of the vaccine had no prior SARS-CoV-2 infection and negative nucleocapsid antibodies. Cells had half their medium changed to IL-2 medium on days 3 and 7. Details on this clone: Its antigen is unknown.

Method: immunoSEQ multiplex PCR; TCRdb's copy keeps in-frame clones and lacks some. Of 70,000 or so clones in the sample, 78% were seen once. The sample here was CD4+ T cells from PBMCs cultured with SARS-CoV-2 spike peptides, taken before COVID-19 vaccination. This chain connects TRBV6-5 to TRBJ1-3; D may be TRBD1 (5 bases). This TCR was recovered from a human donor who received a COVID-19 vaccine. The chain's CDR3 is CASSYKGETSGNTIYF. The CDR3 coding sequence is TGTGCCAGCAGTTACAAAGGGGAGACCTCTGGAAACACCATATATTTT.